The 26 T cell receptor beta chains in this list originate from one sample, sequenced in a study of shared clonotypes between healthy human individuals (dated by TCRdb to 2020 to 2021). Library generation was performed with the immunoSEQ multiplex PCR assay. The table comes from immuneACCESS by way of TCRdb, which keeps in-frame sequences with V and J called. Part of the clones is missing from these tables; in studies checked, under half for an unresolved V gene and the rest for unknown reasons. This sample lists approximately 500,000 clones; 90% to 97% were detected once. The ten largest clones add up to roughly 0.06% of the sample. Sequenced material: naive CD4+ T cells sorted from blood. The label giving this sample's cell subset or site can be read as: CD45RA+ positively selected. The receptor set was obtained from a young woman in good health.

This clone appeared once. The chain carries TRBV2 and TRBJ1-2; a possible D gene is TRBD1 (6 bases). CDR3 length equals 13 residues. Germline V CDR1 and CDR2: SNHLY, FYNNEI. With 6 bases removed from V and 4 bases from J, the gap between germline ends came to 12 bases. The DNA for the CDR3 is TGTGCCAGCAGGGCAGGGGTGGGCTATGGCTACACCTTC. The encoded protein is CASRAGVGYGYTF.

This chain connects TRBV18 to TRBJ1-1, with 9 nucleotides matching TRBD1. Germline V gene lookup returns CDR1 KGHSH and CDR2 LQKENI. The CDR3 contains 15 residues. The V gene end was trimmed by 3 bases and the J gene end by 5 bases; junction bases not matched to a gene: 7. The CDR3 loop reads CASSPPGQGYTEAFF. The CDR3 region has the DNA TGTGCCAGCTCACCGCCGGGACAGGGATATACTGAAGCTTTCTTT.

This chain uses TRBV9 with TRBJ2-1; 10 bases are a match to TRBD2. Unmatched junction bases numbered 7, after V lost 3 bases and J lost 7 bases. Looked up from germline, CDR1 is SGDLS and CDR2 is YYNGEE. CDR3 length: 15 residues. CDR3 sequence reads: CASSASSGSFNEQFF. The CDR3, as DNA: TGTGCCAGCAGCGCCTCTAGCGGGAGTTTTAATGAGCAGTTCTTC. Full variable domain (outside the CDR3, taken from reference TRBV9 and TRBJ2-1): DSGVTQTPKHLITATGQRVTLRCSPRSGDLSVYWYQQSLDQGLQFLIQYYNGEERAKGNILERFSAQQFPDLHSELNLSSLELGDSALYFCASSASSGSFNEQFFGPGTRLTVL.

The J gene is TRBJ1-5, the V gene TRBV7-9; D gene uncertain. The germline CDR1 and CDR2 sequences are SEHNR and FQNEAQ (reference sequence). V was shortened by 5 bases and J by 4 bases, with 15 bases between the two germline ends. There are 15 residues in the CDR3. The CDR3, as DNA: TGTGCCAGCAGCCCAGCAGCGGAAGGTAATCAGCCCCAGCATTTT. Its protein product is CASSPAAEGNQPQHF.

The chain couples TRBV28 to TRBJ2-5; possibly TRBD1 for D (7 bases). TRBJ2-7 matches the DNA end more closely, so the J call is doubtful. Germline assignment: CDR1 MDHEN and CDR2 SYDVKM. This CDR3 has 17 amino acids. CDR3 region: CASSLEGVKGTAYEQYF. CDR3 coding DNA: TGTGCCAGCAGTCTGGAGGGGGTTAAAGGGACAGCCTACGAGCAGTACTTC.

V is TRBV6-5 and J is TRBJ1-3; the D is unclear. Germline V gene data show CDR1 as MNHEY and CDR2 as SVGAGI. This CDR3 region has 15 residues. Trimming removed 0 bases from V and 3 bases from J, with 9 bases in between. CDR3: CASSYSGRNGNTIYF. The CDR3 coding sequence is TGTGCCAGCAGTTACTCAGGGAGGAATGGAAACACCATATATTTT.

CDR3 amino acids: CSVQQGKKTEAFF. In DNA, the CDR3 is TGCAGCGTTCAGCAGGGAAAGAAAACTGAAGCTTTCTTT. The rearrangement joins TRBV29-1 to TRBJ1-1, with D possibly matching TRBD1 (5 bases). The CDR3 consists of 13 residues. The V end lost 5 bases, the J end lost 5 bases, and 15 bases lay between the germline ends. Germline V gene lookup returns CDR1 SQVTM and CDR2 ANQGSEA. Combining the CDR3 with reference TRBV29-1 and TRBJ1-1 gives the whole variable domain SAVISQKPSRDICQRGTSLTIQCQVDSQVTMMFWYRQQPGQSLTLIATANQGSEATYESGFVIDKFPISRPNLTFSTLTVSNMSPEDSSIYLCSVQQGKKTEAFFGQGTRLTVV.

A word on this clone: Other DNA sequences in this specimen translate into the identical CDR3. The CDR3 loop is CASSYLGLPGYEQYF. In DNA, the CDR3 is TGCGCCAGCAGCTATCTGGGGCTACCAGGTTACGAGCAGTACTTC. The rearrangement links TRBV4-1 to TRBJ2-7, with a tentative D call TRBD1 (5 bases). Trimming left V 5 bases short and J 4 bases short, with 18 bases between. This CDR3 spans 15 amino acids. CDR1 MGHRA and CDR2 YSYEKL come from the germline V gene.

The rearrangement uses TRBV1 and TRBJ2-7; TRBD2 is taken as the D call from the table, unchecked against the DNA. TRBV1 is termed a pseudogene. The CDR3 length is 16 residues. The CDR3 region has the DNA TGCACCAGCAGCCCCCCGGTGTGCCTAGCGGCCTACGAGCAGTACTTC. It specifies CTSSPPVCLAAYEQYF.

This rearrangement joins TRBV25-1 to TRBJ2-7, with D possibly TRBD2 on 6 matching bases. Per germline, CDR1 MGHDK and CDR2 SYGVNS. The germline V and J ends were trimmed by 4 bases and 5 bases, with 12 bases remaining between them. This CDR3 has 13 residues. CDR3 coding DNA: TGTGCCAGCAGTGGGGGGGACTCTCACGAGCAGTACTTC. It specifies CASSGGDSHEQYF.

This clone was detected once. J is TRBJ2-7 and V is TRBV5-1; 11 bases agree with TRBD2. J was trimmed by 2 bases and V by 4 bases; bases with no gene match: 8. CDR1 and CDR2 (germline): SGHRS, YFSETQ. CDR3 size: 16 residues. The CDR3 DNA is TGCGCCAGCAGCACAAGTGGACTAGCGGGTACCTACGAGCAGTACTTC. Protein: CASSTSGLAGTYEQYF.

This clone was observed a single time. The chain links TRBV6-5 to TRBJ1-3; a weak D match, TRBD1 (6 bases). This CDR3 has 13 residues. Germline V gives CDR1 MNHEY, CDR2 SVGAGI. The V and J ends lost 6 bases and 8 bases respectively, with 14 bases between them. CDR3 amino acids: CASRATRQDTIYF. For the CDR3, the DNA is TGTGCCAGCAGGGCCACACGACAGGACACCATATATTTT.

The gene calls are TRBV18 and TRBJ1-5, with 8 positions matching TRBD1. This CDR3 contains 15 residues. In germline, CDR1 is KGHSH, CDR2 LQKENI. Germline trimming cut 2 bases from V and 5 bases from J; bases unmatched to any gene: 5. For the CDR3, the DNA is TGTGCCAGCTCACCAAACAGGGGGATTGATCAGCCCCAGCATTTT. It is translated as CASSPNRGIDQPQHF.

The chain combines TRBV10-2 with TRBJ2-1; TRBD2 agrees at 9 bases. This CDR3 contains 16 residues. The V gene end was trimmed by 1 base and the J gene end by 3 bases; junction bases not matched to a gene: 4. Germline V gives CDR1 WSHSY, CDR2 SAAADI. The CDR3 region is CASSEWPSGIYNEQFF. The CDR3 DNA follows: TGCGCCAGCAGTGAGTGGCCTAGCGGGATCTACAATGAGCAGTTCTTC.

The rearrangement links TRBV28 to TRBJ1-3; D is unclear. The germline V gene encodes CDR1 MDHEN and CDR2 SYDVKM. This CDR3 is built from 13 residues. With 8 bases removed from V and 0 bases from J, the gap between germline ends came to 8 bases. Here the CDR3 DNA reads TGTGCCAGCGGGGAGGTCTCTGGAAACACCATATATTTT. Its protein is CASGEVSGNTIYF.

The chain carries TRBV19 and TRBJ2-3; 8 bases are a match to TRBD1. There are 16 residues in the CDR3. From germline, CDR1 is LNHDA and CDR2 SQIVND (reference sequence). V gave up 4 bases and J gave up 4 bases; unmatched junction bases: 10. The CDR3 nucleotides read TGTGCCAGTAGTACGATAGACAGGGGTGGGGCAGATACGCAGTATTTT. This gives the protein CASSTIDRGGADTQYF.

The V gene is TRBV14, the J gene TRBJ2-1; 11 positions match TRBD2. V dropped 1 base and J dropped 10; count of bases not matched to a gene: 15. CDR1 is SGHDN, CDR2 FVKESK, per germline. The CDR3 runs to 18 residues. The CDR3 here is CASSQALSGRAGLGEQFF. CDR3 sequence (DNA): TGTGCCAGCAGCCAAGCCCTTAGCGGGAGGGCTGGACTCGGAGAGCAGTTCTTC.

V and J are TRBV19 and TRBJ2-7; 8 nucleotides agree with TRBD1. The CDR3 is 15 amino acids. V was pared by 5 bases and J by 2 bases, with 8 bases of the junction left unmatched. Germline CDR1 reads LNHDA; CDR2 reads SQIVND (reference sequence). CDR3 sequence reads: CASSPQGGFTYEQYF. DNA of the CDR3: TGTGCCAGTAGTCCACAGGGGGGCTTTACCTACGAGCAGTACTTC.

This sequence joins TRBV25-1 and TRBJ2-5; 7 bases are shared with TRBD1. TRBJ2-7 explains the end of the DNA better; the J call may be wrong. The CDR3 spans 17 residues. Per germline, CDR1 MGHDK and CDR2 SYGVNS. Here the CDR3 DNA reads TGTGCCAGCAGTGAGACCACGGGACAGTCAAAATACTACGAGCAGTACTTC. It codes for CASSETTGQSKYYEQYF.

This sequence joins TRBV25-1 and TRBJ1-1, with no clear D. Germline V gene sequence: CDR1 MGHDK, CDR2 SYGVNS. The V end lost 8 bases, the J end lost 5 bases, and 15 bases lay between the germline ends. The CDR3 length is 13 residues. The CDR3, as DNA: TGTGCCAGCGGAACAAATAGGATGACTGAAGCTTTCTTT. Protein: CASGTNRMTEAFF.

CDR3 in DNA: TGTGCCAGCAGCTTAGAAGCAGCAAACACCGGGGAGCTGTTTTTT. Its translation is CASSLEAANTGELFF. The chain has TRBV7-6 and TRBJ2-2; D not certain. This CDR3 spans 15 amino acids. From germline, CDR1 is SGHVS and CDR2 FNYEAQ. V dropped 1 base and J dropped 2 bases, with 8 bases sitting between them.

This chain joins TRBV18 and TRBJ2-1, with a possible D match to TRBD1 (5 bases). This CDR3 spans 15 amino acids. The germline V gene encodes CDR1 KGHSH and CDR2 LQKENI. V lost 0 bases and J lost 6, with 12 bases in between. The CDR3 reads CASSPPQGSGNEQFF. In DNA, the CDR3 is TGTGCCAGCTCACCACCGCAGGGTTCGGGCAATGAGCAGTTCTTC.

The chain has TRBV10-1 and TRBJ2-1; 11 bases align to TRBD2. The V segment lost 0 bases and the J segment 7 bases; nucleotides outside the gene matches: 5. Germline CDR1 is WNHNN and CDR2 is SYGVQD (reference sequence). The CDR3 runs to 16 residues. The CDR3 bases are TGCGCCAGCAGTGAGTCGGTAGCGGGAGGGCTGAATGAGCAGTTCTTC. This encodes CASSESVAGGLNEQFF.

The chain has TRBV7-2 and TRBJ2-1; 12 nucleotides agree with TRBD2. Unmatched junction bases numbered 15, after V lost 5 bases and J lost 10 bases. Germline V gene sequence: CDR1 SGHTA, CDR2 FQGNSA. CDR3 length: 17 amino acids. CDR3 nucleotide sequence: TGTGCCAGCAGCCTACAAGGGCTAGCGGGAGGGGCAGGAGAGCAGTTCTTC. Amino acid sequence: CASSLQGLAGGAGEQFF.

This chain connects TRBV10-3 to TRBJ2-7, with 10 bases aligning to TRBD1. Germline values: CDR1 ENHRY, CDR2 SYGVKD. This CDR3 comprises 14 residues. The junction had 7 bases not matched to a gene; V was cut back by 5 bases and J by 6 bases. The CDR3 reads CAISPGQGSSEQYF. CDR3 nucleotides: TGTGCCATCAGTCCGGGACAGGGGAGCTCCGAGCAGTACTTC.

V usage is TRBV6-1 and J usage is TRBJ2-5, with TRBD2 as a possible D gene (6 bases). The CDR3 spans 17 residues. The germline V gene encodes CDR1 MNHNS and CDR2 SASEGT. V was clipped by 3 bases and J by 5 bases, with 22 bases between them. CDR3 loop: CASSDPGKGGLKETQYF. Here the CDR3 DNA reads TGTGCCAGCAGTGACCCGGGGAAGGGAGGCCTAAAGGAGACCCAGTACTTC.